One and the same sample provided the 10 T cell receptor beta chains below, sequenced in a study of shared clonotypes between healthy human individuals. Libraries were prepared by immunoSEQ multiplex PCR; TCRdb keeps only in-frame clonotypes and omits some of them. This sample has about half a million clones; 77% occur once, and the top ten carry 12%. The sequenced sample consisted of PBMCs. These receptors were collected from a woman aged 40 to 50 in good health. Some clones in this sample may be carry-over from other donors' samples.

V is TRBV9 and J is TRBJ1-3; weak D call: TRBD1 (5 bases). The CDR3 has 16 residues. The germline V and J ends were trimmed by 4 bases and 0 bases, with 14 bases remaining between them. Per the germline V gene, CDR1 is SGDLS and CDR2 is YYNGEE. The CDR3 reads CASSIQAGGSGNTIYF. The DNA of the CDR3 is TGTGCCAGCAGCATACAGGCAGGCGGCTCTGGAAACACCATATATTTT.

Notes on this clone: Distinct nucleotide sequences in the sample also encode this CDR3. The rearrangement uses TRBV5-1 and TRBJ2-7; tentative D call: TRBD2 (5 bases). The CDR3 totals 14 residues. V lost 2 bases to trimming and J lost 4 bases, with 13 bases between them. CDR1 SGHRS and CDR2 YFSETQ come from the germline V gene. CDR3 coding DNA: TGCGCCAGCAGCTTTGAGGGTTCCTCATACGAGCAGTACTTC. This encodes CASSFEGSSYEQYF.

About this clone: This sequence is one base from a far larger clone and is likely a read error. The chain joins TRBV29-1 to TRBJ1-2; D uncertain. This CDR3 has 11 residues. Per germline, CDR1 SQVTM and CDR2 ANQGSEA. The CDR3 protein is CNESSNYGYTF. As DNA, the CDR3 is TGCAACGAGTCCTCAAACTATGGCTACACCTTC. Using reference TRBV29-1 and TRBJ1-2 for the parts outside the CDR3, the full variable domain is SAVISQKPSRDICQRGTSLTIQCQVDSQVTMMFWYRQQPGQSLTLIATANQGSEATYESGFVIDKFPISRPNLTFSTLTVSNMSPEDSSIYLCNESSNYGYTFGSGTRLTVV.

The chain couples TRBV6-1 to TRBJ1-3, with TRBD1 as a possible D gene (6 bases). The CDR3 has 14 residues. With 3 bases removed from V and 8 bases from J, the gap between germline ends came to 14 bases. Germline CDR1 reads MNHNS; CDR2 reads SASEGT. CDR3 DNA: TGTGCCAGCAGTGACACAGGGATTGTTGACACCATATATTTT. It translates to CASSDTGIVDTIYF.

This chain joins TRBV9 and TRBJ1-3, with D unresolved. V gave up 4 bases and J gave up 2 bases, with 16 bases separating them. There are 16 residues in the CDR3. Germline lookup yields CDR1 SGDLS and CDR2 YYNGEE. The CDR3, as DNA: TGTGCCAGCAGCCCGGATCCTGACGGAACTGGAAACACCATATATTTT. It translates to CASSPDPDGTGNTIYF.

The gene calls are TRBV7-7 and TRBJ2-7; TRBD2 matches 8 bases. Losses at the gene ends were 5 bases for V and 4 bases for J; bases not matched to a gene: 7. Germline CDR1 is SSHAT and CDR2 is FNYEAQ (reference sequence). The CDR3 length is 14 residues. For the CDR3, the DNA is TGTGCCAGCAGCCCGTCCGGGACTAGGTACGAGCAGTACTTC. This gives the protein CASSPSGTRYEQYF. Supplemented by reference TRBV7-7 and TRBJ2-7, the full variable domain reads GAGVSQSPRYKVTKRGQDVTLRCDPISSHATLYWYQQALGQGPEFLTYFNYEAQPDKSGLPSDRFSAERPEGSISTLTIQRTEQRDSAMYRCASSPSGTRYEQYFGPGTRLTVT.

This rearrangement joins TRBV11-2 to TRBJ2-2; D may be TRBD1 or TRBD2 (5 bases each). The CDR3 length is 14 residues. The V gene's germline CDR1 is SGHAT and CDR2 FQNNGV. Trimming cost V 5 bases and J 4 bases, with 11 bases left between them. The CDR3 region is CASSRDRVTGELFF. In nucleotides, the CDR3 is TGTGCCAGCAGCCGGGACCGAGTCACCGGGGAGCTGTTTTTT. Supplemented by reference TRBV11-2 and TRBJ2-2, the full variable domain reads EAGVAQSPRYKIIEKRQSVAFWCNPISGHATLYWYQQILGQGPKLLIQFQNNGVVDDSQLPKDRFSAERLKGVDSTLKIQPAKLEDSAVYLCASSRDRVTGELFFGEGSRLTVL.

The rearrangement links TRBV5-1 to TRBJ2-7; D uncertain. Germline V lookup: CDR1 SGHRS, CDR2 YFSETQ. V shed 0 bases and J shed 4 bases, with 14 bases lying between them. There are 15 residues in the CDR3. The CDR3 protein is CASSLEGPRLYEQYF. The CDR3 coding sequence is TGCGCCAGCAGCTTGGAGGGCCCTCGCCTATACGAGCAGTACTTC.

This clone showed up just a few times. The rearrangement links TRBV6-6 to TRBJ2-7; D is unclear. CDR1 and CDR2 (germline): MNHNY, SVGAGI (reference sequence). Trimming pared 0 bases from V and 0 bases from J, leaving 9 bases between. CDR3 length: 15 residues. The CDR3 spells CASSYSLDSSYEQYF. CDR3 nucleotide sequence: TGTGCCAGCAGTTACTCCCTCGACTCCTCCTACGAGCAGTACTTC.

The V gene is TRBV5-1, the J gene TRBJ2-7; maybe TRBD1 (5 bases). The CDR3 covers 13 residues. Germline V gene data show CDR1 as SGHRS and CDR2 as YFSETQ. V lost 6 bases and J 6 bases, leaving 16 bases between the germline ends. The CDR3 DNA follows: TGCGCCAGCACAAACACACCCGACAGCGAGCAGTACTTC. Its translation is CASTNTPDSEQYF.